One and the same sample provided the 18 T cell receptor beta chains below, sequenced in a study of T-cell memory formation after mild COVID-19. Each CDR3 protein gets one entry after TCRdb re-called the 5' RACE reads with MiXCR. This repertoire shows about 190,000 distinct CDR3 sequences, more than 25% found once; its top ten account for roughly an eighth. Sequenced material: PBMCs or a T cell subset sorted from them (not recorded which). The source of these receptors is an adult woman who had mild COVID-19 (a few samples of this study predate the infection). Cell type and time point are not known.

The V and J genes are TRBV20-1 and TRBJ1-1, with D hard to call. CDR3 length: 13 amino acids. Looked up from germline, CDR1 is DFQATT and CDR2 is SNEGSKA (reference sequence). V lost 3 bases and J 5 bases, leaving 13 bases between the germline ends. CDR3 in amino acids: CSASMVFGTEAFF. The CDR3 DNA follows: TGCAGTGCTAGCATGGTTTTCGGGACTGAAGCTTTCTTT.

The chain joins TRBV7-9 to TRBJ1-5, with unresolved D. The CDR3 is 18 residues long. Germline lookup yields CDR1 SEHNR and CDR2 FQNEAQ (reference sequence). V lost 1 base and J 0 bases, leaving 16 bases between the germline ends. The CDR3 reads CASSLVVPGAYSNQPQHF. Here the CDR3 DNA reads TGTGCCAGCAGCTTAGTGGTTCCGGGAGCTTATAGCAATCAGCCCCAGCATTTT.

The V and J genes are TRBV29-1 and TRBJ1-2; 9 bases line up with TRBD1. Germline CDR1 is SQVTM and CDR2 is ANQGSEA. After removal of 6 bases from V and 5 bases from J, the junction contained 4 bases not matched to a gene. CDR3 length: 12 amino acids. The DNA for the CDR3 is TGCAGCGTCAGGACAGGGGAATATGGCTACACCTTC. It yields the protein CSVRTGEYGYTF. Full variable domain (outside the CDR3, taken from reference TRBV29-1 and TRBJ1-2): SAVISQKPSRDICQRGTSLTIQCQVDSQVTMMFWYRQQPGQSLTLIATANQGSEATYESGFVIDKFPISRPNLTFSTLTVSNMSPEDSSIYLCSVRTGEYGYTFGSGTRLTVV.

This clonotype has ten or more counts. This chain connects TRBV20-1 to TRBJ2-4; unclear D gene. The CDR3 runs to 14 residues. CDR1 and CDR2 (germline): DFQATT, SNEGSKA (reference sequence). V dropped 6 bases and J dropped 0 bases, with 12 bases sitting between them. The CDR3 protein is CSANPGLAKNIQYF. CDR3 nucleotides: TGCAGTGCCAACCCTGGGCTAGCCAAAAACATTCAGTACTTC.

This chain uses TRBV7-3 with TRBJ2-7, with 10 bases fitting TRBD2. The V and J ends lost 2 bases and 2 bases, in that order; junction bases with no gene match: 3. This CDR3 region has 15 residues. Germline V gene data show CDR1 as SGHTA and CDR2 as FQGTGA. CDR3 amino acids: CASSLGTSATYEQYF. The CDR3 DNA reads TGTGCCAGCAGCTTAGGGACTAGCGCTACCTACGAGCAGTACTTC.

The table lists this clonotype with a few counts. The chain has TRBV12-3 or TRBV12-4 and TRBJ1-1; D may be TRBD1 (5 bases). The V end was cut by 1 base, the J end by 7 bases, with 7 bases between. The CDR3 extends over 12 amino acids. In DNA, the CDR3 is TGTGCCAGCAGTTTAGGACAGCGTGAAGCTTTCTTT. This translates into CASSLGQREAFF.

The CDR3 sequence is CSARDPAKNIQYF. The CDR3 coding sequence is TGCAGTGCCAGGGACCCAGCCAAAAACATTCAGTACTTC. This rearrangement joins TRBV20-1 to TRBJ2-4; either TRBD1 or TRBD2 may supply D (5 bases each). CDR1 and CDR2 from the germline V gene are DFQATT and SNEGSKA (reference sequence). The CDR3 extends over 13 amino acids. Trimming pared 6 bases from V and 0 bases from J, leaving 9 bases between.

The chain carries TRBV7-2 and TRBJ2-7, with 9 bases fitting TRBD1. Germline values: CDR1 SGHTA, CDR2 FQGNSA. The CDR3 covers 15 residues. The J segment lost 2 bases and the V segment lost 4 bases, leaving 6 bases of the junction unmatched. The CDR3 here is CASSSPGDRAYEQYF. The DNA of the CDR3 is TGTGCCAGCAGCTCCCCGGGGGACAGGGCCTACGAGCAGTACTTC. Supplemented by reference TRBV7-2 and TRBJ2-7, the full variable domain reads GAGVSQSPSNKVTEKGKDVELRCDPISGHTALYWYRQSLGQGLEFLIYFQGNSAPDKSGLPSDRFSAERTGGSVSTLTIQRTQQEDSAVYLCASSSPGDRAYEQYFGPGTRLTVT.

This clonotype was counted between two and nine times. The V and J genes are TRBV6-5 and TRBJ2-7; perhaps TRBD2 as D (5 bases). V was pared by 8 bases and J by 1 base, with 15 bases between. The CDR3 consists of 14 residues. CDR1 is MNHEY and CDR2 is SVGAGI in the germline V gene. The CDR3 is CASCRGDSSYEQYF. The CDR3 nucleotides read TGTGCCAGCTGCCGGGGAGACTCTTCCTACGAGCAGTACTTC.

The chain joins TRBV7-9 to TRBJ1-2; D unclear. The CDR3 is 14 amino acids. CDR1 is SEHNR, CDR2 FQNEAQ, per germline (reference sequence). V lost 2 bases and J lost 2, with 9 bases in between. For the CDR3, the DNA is TGTGCCAGCAGCTTAAATCCAGCCAACTATGGCTACACCTTC. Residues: CASSLNPANYGYTF.

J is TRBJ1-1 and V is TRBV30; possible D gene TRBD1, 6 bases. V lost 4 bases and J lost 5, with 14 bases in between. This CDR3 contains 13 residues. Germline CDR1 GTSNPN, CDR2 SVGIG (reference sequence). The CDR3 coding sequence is TGTGCCTGGACCCAACAGGGAAGGACTGAAGCTTTCTTT. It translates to CAWTQQGRTEAFF. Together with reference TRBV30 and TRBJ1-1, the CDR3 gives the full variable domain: SQTIHQWPATLVQPVGSPLSLECTVEGTSNPNLYWYRQAAGRGLQLLFYSVGIGQISSEVPQNLSASRPQDRQFILSSKKLLLSDSGFYLCAWTQQGRTEAFFGQGTRLTVV.

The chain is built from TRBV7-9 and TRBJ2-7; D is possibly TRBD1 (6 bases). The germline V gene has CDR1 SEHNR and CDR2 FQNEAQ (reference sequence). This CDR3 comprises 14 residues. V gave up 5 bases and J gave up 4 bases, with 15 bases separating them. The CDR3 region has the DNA TGTGCCAGCAGCGAGCTTAGAGGGGGTTACGAGCAGTACTTC. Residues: CASSELRGGYEQYF. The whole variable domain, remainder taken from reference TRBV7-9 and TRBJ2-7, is DTGVSQNPRHKITKRGQNVTFRCDPISEHNRLYWYRQTLGQGPEFLTYFQNEAQLEKSRLLSDRFSAERPKGSFSTLEIQRTEQGDSAMYLCASSELRGGYEQYFGPGTRLTVT.

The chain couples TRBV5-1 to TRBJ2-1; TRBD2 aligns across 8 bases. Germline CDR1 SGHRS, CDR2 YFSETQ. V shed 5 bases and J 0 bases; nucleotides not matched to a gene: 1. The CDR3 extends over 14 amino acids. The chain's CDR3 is CASRLADSYNEQFF. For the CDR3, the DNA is TGCGCCAGCAGACTAGCGGACTCCTACAATGAGCAGTTCTTC.

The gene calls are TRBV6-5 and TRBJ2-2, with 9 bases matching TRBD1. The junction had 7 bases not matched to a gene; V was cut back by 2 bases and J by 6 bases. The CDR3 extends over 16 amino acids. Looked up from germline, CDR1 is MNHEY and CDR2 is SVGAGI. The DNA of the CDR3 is TGTGCCAGCAGTTACACTCGGACAGGGGAGGCCGGGGAGCTGTTTTTT. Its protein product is CASSYTRTGEAGELFF.

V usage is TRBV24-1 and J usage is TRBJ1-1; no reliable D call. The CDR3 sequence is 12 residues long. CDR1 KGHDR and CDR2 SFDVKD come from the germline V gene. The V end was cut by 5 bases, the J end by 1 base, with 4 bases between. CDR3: CATSGPNTEAFF. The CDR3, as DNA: TGTGCCACCAGTGGACCGAACACTGAAGCTTTCTTT.

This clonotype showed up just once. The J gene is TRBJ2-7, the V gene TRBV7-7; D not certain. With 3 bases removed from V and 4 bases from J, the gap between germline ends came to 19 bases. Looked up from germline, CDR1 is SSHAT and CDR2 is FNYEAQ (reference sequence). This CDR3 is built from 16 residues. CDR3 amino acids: CASSLFRAGTSYEQYF. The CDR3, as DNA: TGTGCCAGCAGCTTGTTTAGGGCAGGAACGTCTTACGAGCAGTACTTC.

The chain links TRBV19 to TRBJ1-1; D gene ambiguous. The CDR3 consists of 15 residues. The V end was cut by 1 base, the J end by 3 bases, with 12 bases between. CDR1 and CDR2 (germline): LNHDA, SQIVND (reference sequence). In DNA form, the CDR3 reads TGTGCCAGTAGTATAGGGACCTTGGCGTACACTGAAGCTTTCTTT. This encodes CASSIGTLAYTEAFF.

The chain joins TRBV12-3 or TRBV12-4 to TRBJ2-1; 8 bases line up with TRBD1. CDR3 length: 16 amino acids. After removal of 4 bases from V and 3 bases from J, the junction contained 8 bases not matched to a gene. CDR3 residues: CASSSGGAGFYNEQFF. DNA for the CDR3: TGTGCCAGCAGTTCAGGGGGCGCGGGTTTCTACAATGAGCAGTTCTTC.